Shown below are 19 T cell receptor beta chains from a single sample sequenced in a study of control samples from healthy donors and cancer patients. The repertoire was sequenced with immunoSEQ multiplex PCR; TCRdb's copy has only in-frame clones and lacks some. The sample contains about 130,000 clones, under 95% of which appear only once. Sequencing was carried out using blood. These receptors were taken from a young man in good health.

The rearrangement uses TRBV9 and TRBJ2-3, with D maybe TRBD1 (5 bases). V was trimmed by 3 bases and J by 2 bases, leaving 22 bases between them. The germline gives CDR1 SGDLS, CDR2 YYNGEE. The CDR3 has 18 amino acids. CDR3 residues: CASSETIPGISYTDTQYF. The CDR3 DNA follows: TGTGCCAGCAGCGAGACGATTCCAGGGATTTCCTACACAGATACGCAGTATTTT. The complete variable domain, with remaining parts taken from reference TRBV9 and TRBJ2-3, reads DSGVTQTPKHLITATGQRVTLRCSPRSGDLSVYWYQQSLDQGLQFLIQYYNGEERAKGNILERFSAQQFPDLHSELNLSSLELGDSALYFCASSETIPGISYTDTQYFGPGTRLTVL.

This clone was seen only once. The chain uses TRBV6-6 and TRBJ1-4; D uncertain. The germline V gene encodes CDR1 MNHNY and CDR2 SVGAGI (reference sequence). V gave up 5 bases and J gave up 0 bases, with 10 bases separating them. The CDR3 covers 15 residues. The DNA of the CDR3 is TGTGCCAGCAGTCCGACGGCTGCAACTAATGAAAAACTGTTTTTT. This codes for CASSPTAATNEKLFF.

The rearrangement links TRBV11-2 to TRBJ1-1, with 7 bases aligning to TRBD1. Germline V gene lookup returns CDR1 SGHAT and CDR2 FQNNGV. With V trimmed by 3 bases and J by 1 base, 8 bases remained unmatched. CDR3 length equals 16 residues. CDR3 sequence reads: CASSLRQGGGNTEAFF. Here the CDR3 DNA reads TGTGCCAGCAGCTTGCGACAGGGCGGGGGGAACACTGAAGCTTTCTTT.

The V gene is TRBV2, the J gene TRBJ1-1; D perhaps matches TRBD1 (6 bases). Trimming left V 6 bases short and J 1 base short, with 12 bases between. The CDR3 totals 14 residues. CDR1 is SNHLY and CDR2 is FYNNEI in the germline V gene. CDR3 amino acids: CASSGGRPNTEAFF. In nucleotides, the CDR3 is TGTGCCAGCAGCGGGGGCCGCCCGAACACTGAAGCTTTCTTT.

The chain combines TRBV7-2 with TRBJ2-1, with D perhaps matching TRBD2 (5 bases). Trimming removed 0 bases from V and 7 bases from J, with 10 bases in between. This CDR3 spans 14 amino acids. Germline CDR1 and CDR2: SGHTA and FQGNSA. In nucleotides, the CDR3 is TGTGCCAGCAGCTTAGCGGCTAGCAGGAATGAGCAGTTCTTC. This gives the protein CASSLAASRNEQFF.

This clone was picked up many times. This sequence joins TRBV7-2 and TRBJ1-2; no clear D. The CDR3 consists of 12 residues. Germline CDR1 SGHTA, CDR2 FQGNSA. Trimming shortened V by 2 bases and J by 3 bases, and 4 bases separated the two germline ends. The CDR3 loop reads CASSLSDYGYTF. CDR3 nucleotides: TGTGCCAGCAGCTTATCTGACTATGGCTACACCTTC.

This chain links TRBV10-3 with TRBJ2-2; 10 nucleotides line up with TRBD1. CDR1 is ENHRY, CDR2 SYGVKD, per germline. V trimming: 5 bases; J trimming: 3 bases; junction bases outside the gene matches: 9. The CDR3 is 17 amino acids. In DNA, the CDR3 is TGTGCCATCAGTAAGGACAGGGGGACGATGGACACCGGGGAGCTGTTTTTT. Amino acid sequence: CAISKDRGTMDTGELFF.

In the case of this clone: The same CDR3 also results from other DNA sequences found in this sample. J is TRBJ2-3 and V is TRBV2; 8 bases are a match to TRBD1. Germline CDR1 reads SNHLY; CDR2 reads FYNNEI. The trim removed 6 bases at V and 4 bases at J, leaving 3 bases unmatched. The CDR3 is 13 amino acids. The CDR3 bases are TGTGCCAGCAGCCGACAGGGGCCAGATACGCAGTATTTT. This encodes CASSRQGPDTQYF.

The chain uses TRBV7-9 and TRBJ2-1; D unresolved. In germline, CDR1 is SEHNR, CDR2 FQNEAQ (reference sequence). V dropped 1 base and J dropped 0 bases, with 16 bases sitting between them. The CDR3 loop spans 18 amino acids. The CDR3 sequence is CASSLGGGTKSSYNEQFF. The CDR3 bases are TGTGCCAGCAGCTTAGGTGGCGGTACTAAGAGCTCCTACAATGAGCAGTTCTTC.

The chain carries TRBV5-1 and TRBJ2-3, with D perhaps TRBD1 (5 bases). Germline V gene lookup returns CDR1 SGHRS and CDR2 YFSETQ. Trimming cost V 2 bases and J 4 bases, with 11 bases left between them. This CDR3 spans 14 amino acids. The CDR3: CASSLSRAADTQYF. The CDR3 DNA sequence: TGCGCCAGCAGCTTAAGCAGGGCAGCAGATACGCAGTATTTT.

CDR3 sequence (DNA): TGTGCCAGTAGTATGGGCGGACGGGACAATGAGCAGTTCTTC. It translates to CASSMGGRDNEQFF. The chain links TRBV19 to TRBJ2-1, with no clear D. This CDR3 contains 14 residues. Germline CDR1 reads LNHDA; CDR2 reads SQIVND (reference sequence). The V and J ends lost 3 bases and 5 bases respectively, with 11 bases between them.

J is TRBJ2-1 and V is TRBV7-2, with TRBD2 identical over 13 bases. CDR1 and CDR2 from the germline V gene are SGHTA and FQGNSA. The CDR3 is made up of 15 amino acids. J was trimmed by 8 bases and V by 4 bases; bases with no gene match: 5. CDR3 residues: CASSSTSGGAYEQFF. The CDR3 nucleotides read TGTGCCAGCAGCTCTACTAGCGGGGGGGCTTATGAGCAGTTCTTC.

The chain joins TRBV10-3 to TRBJ2-5; 10 bases are a match to TRBD1. Germline loops: CDR1 ENHRY, CDR2 SYGVKD. J lost 5 bases, V lost 5 bases, and 8 bases had no gene match. The CDR3 length is 15 residues. CDR3 in DNA: TGTGCCATCAGTCAGGGGGACAGGGGAATTGAGACCCAGTACTTC. It translates to CAISQGDRGIETQYF.

The J gene is TRBJ2-3, the V gene TRBV18; tentative D call: TRBD1 (6 bases). V was pared by 2 bases and J by 1 base, with 13 bases between. In germline, CDR1 is KGHSH, CDR2 LQKENI. This CDR3 comprises 16 residues. This chain's CDR3 is CASSPFPGHRTDTQYF. The CDR3, as DNA: TGTGCCAGCTCACCATTTCCGGGACACCGCACAGATACGCAGTATTTT.

The gene calls are TRBV7-6 and TRBJ1-2; D remains unclear. CDR1 and CDR2 (germline): SGHVS, FNYEAQ. This CDR3 has 13 residues. Trimming shortened V by 5 bases and J by 0 bases, and 7 bases separated the two germline ends. CDR3 bases: TGTGCCAGCAGCCCCGACACTAACTATGGCTACACCTTC. It encodes CASSPDTNYGYTF.

This clone was seen only once. The CDR3 is CASSGRTGGNQETQYF. CDR3 bases: TGCGCCAGCAGCGGCCGGACAGGGGGAAATCAAGAGACCCAGTACTTC. V and J are TRBV5-1 and TRBJ2-5, with 10 bases matching TRBD1. CDR1 SGHRS and CDR2 YFSETQ come from the germline V gene. The CDR3 loop spans 16 amino acids. V shed 4 bases, J shed 2 bases, and the junction held 8 bases outside the gene matches.

The genes are TRBV19 and TRBJ1-5, with a weak D call TRBD1 (6 bases). V gave up 3 bases and J gave up 3 bases, with 12 bases separating them. The CDR3 has 15 residues. Germline loops: CDR1 LNHDA, CDR2 SQIVND (reference sequence). DNA for the CDR3: TGTGCCAGTAGTATGGTCCAGGGGTTCAATCAGCCCCAGCATTTT. Encoded protein: CASSMVQGFNQPQHF.

The V call is TRBV2, the J call TRBJ2-7; 7 positions agree with TRBD1. CDR3 length equals 14 residues. The ends lost 6 bases at V and 3 bases at J; junction bases unmatched: 8. Germline lookup yields CDR1 SNHLY and CDR2 FYNNEI. The CDR3 sequence is CASRNEGASYEQYF. The CDR3 nucleotides read TGTGCCAGCAGGAACGAGGGGGCGAGCTACGAGCAGTACTTC.

V gene TRBV6-4 combines with J gene TRBJ1-1, with 8 bases that match TRBD1. Germline V gene data show CDR1 as MRHNA and CDR2 as SNTAGT. V was pared by 4 bases and J by 4 bases, with 8 bases of the junction left unmatched. The CDR3 contains 15 residues. The CDR3 here is CASSAQGQGSTEAFF. The DNA for the CDR3 is TGTGCCAGCAGTGCTCAAGGACAGGGAAGCACTGAAGCTTTCTTT.